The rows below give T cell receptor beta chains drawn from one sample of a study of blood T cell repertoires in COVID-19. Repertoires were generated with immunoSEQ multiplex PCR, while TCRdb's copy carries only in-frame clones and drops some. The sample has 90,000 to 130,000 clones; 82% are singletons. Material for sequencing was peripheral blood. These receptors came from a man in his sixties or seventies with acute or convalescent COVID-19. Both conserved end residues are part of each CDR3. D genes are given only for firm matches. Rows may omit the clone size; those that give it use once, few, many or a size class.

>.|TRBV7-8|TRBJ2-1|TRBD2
TGTGCCAGCAACCCGACTAGCGGGAGTGTGGTCAATGAGCAGTTCTTC
CASNPTSGSVVNEQFF
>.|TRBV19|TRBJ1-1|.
TGTGCCAGTAGTATACCCAACATGAACACTGAAGCTTTCTTT
CASSIPNMNTEAFF
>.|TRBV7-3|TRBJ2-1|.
TGTGCCAGCAGCTCTAGCTATTACAATGAGCAGTTCTTC
CASSSSYYNEQFF
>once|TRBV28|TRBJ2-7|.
TGTGCCAGCAGTTTACCCCTGGCAGGATTACGCGAGCAGTACTTC
CASSLPLAGLREQYF
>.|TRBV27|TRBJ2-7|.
TGTGCCAGCAGTTCCTTGTGGATAGCGGACACCTACGAGCAGTACTTC
CASSSLWIADTYEQYF
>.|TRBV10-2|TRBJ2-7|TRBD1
TGCGCCAGCAGGATCCCGGGACAGGGTACCTACTTC
CASRIPGQGTYF
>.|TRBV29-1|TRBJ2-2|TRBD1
TGCAGCGTCCTAGGACAGGAGACGAACACCGGGGAGCTGTTTTTT
CSVLGQETNTGELFF
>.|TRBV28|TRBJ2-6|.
TGTGCCAGTAGGGAGTCTGGGGCCAACGTCCTGACTTTC
CASRESGANVLTF
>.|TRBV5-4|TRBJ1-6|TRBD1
TGTGCCAGCAACAGGGGGGGCAACGGGGATTCACCCCTCCACTTT
CASNRGGNGDSPLHF
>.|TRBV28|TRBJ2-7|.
TGTGCCAGCAGTCCCCCGGGTCCAGGGGCCTACGAGCAGTACTTC
CASSPPGPGAYEQYF
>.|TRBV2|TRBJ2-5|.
TGTGCCAGCAGCAGGGCTGGGGAGACCCAGTACTTC
CASSRAGETQYF
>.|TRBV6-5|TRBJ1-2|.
TGTGCCAGCGGGGCAGGTCAACTCTATGGCTACACCTTC
CASGAGQLYGYTF
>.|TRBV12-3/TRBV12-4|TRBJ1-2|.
TGTGCCAGCAGATTGAGTTCTAACTATGGCTACACCTTC
CASRLSSNYGYTF
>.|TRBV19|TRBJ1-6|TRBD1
TGTGCCAGCAAGCCCCGACAGGGGGCAAATTCACCCCTCCACTTT
CASKPRQGANSPLHF
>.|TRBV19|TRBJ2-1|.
TGTGCCAGTAGTATGGTAGGGGGTTCCCACAATGAGCAGTTCTTC
CASSMVGGSHNEQFF
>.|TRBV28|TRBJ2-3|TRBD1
TGTGCCAGCAGTCACCCAGGACAGGGAAGGGCAGATACGCAGTATTTT
CASSHPGQGRADTQYF
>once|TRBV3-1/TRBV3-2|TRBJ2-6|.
TGTGCCAGCAGCCGTACGACAGTGCAACCTAGCTCTGGGGCCAACGTCCTGACTTTC
CASSRTTVQPSSGANVLTF
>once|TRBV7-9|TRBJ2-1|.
TGTGCCAGCAGCTTAGTCGTCTACAATGAGCAGTTCTTC
CASSLVVYNEQFF
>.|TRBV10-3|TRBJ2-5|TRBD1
TGTGCCATCAGTGAGCAAGGTCCCGGGACAGTCCAAGAGACCCAGTACTTC
CAISEQGPGTVQETQYF
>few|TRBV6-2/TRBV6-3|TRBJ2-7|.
TGTGCCAGCAGCCGACAGAGTACTCAATACGAGCAGTACTTC
CASSRQSTQYEQYF
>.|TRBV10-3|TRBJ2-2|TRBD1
TGTGCCATCCCCCTGAGTTTTGGAGGACAGGGGCACACCGGGGAGCTGTTTTTT
CAIPLSFGGQGHTGELFF
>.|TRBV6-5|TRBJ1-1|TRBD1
TGTGCCAGCAGTTATTGGGGACAGGGGAACACTGAAGCTTTCTTT
CASSYWGQGNTEAFF
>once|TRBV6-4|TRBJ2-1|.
TGTGCCAGCAGTGTAAGTACGGCGGACTACAATGAGCAGTTCTTC
CASSVSTADYNEQFF
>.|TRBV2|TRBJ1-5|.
TGTGCCAGCAGTGTACAGGGTGATCAGCCCCAGCATTTT
CASSVQGDQPQHF
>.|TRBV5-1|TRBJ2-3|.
TGCGCCAGCAGCTTAAGAGCGCATGGCACAGATACGCAGTATTTT
CASSLRAHGTDTQYF
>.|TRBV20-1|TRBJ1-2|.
TGCAGTGCCATCCCCGTCAGGGGCCCCACCTTC
CSAIPVRGPTF
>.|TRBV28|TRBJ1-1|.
TGTGCCAGCAGTTCGCCCCCAGACACTGAAGCTTTCTTT
CASSSPPDTEAFF
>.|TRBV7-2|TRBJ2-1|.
TGTGCCAGCAGCATCCGGGACTTCCCGTACAATGAGCAGTTCTTC
CASSIRDFPYNEQFF
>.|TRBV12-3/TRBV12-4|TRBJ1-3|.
TGTGCCAGCAGAACCGGGGGCACCATATATTTT
CASRTGGTIYF
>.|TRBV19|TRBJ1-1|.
TGTGCCAGTAAGGGGGTGAGTAACACTGAAGCTTTCTTT
CASKGVSNTEAFF
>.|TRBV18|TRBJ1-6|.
TGTGCCAGCTCACCCAGGGCGCAGGGAGGAAATTCACCCCTCCACTTT
CASSPRAQGGNSPLHF